A single T cell receptor beta chain is shown here with its context. The data are from a study of blood T cell repertoires in COVID-19. Looking at the study overall: The United States, Italy and Spain supplied acute and convalescent COVID-19 samples. The cDNA or gDNA used as material had been derived from T cells, B-cell-depleted T cells, or PBMCs.

This CDR3 comprises 18 residues. Trimming cost V 1 base and J 0 bases; bases outside gene matches: 8. Germline V lookup: CDR1 LGHNA, CDR2 YNFKEQ. Authors' processing steps: Nucleated cell counts were estimated from reference gene primer amplification. TCRdb keeps only in-frame clones here, not all; method: immunoSEQ multiplex PCR. V, J and clone size are those of that table, while D and trimming were read from the DNA. Found here are about 250,000 clones, almost 85% of them singletons; the top ten hold 5% to 6.5%. This clonotype originated in a man between 50 and 59 years old with active or convalescent COVID-19. The J gene is TRBJ2-5, the V gene TRBV4-2; 10 bases map to TRBD2. The sample taken for sequencing was peripheral blood. The CDR3 reads CASSQAPSGRGNQETQYF. CDR3 sequence (DNA): TGTGCCAGCAGCCAAGCGCCTAGCGGGAGAGGGAACCAAGAGACCCAGTACTTC.